This T cell receptor (beta chain) comes out of a study of T-cell memory formation after mild COVID-19. Study-level results: Clones contracting day 15 to 85 were balanced CD4/CD8; later expanders leaned CD4+.

The germline gives CDR1 SGHKS, CDR2 YYEKEE (reference sequence). CDR3 size: 17 residues. Trimming removed 2 bases at V and 4 bases at J, with 21 bases between. This clonotype appeared a few times. Its antigen remains unknown. UMIs and sample barcodes were carried by the TCR alpha and TCR beta cDNA libraries that 5'RACE produced using constant-segment primers. Via MiXCR, TCRdb re-called the 5' RACE reads, giving one row per CDR3 protein. The table records around 320,000 distinct CDR3 sequences, around 28% of them present only once. Sequenced: PBMCs or a T cell subset sorted from them (not recorded which). The chain joins TRBV5-5 to TRBJ1-1; a possible D gene is TRBD1 (6 bases). The source of this sequence is an adult woman who had mild COVID-19 (a few samples of this study predate the infection). Cell type and time point are not known. The DNA of the CDR3 is TGTGCCAGCAGCTTCTTTCACGGGGGCGCCGGGGGCACTGAAGCTTTCTTT. This gives the protein CASSFFHGGAGGTEAFF.